Given below is one TCR beta chain in context. What this receptor recognizes is not known. Nothing much larger sits one base from this clone, and base qualities are not available. Robust positive staining for Merkel cell polyomavirus Large T antigen was observed by immunohistochemistry in the tumors of all patients. Approximately eleven Merkel cell carcinoma patients with robust KLL-tetramer+ populations, above 0.04% of CD8+ T cells, in blood and/or cultured TIL were included. All patients were Caucasian, with a median age of approximately 60 years and a range of roughly 45 to 77 years. Lymph node tumors were analyzed for patients with unknown primaries presenting with nodal disease, or where primary tissue was insufficient. Preparation of the library involved the immunoSEQ multiplex PCR assay. Genomic DNA extraction, TRB sequencing and normalization were carried out by Adaptive Biotechnologies (Seattle, WA). From the authors' description of their analysis: Clonality was calculated as one minus the Shannon entropy of productive TRB sequences, normalized by log2 of unique productive sequences. KLL-specific clonotypes in tumors were identified by matching TCRbeta CDR3 amino acid sequences with those from each patient's tetramer-sorted sample. Held by TCRdb, this immuneACCESS table contains in-frame sequences only and omits some clones. Under half of the omission traces to an unresolved V gene where checked; the cause of the rest is unknown. The D gene and trimming were derived from the DNA, and the V and J assignments and clone size from that table. This sample gives 25,000 or so clones in total; roughly 85% of them show up just once. The ten largest clones represent 2.5% to 3.5% of the sample.

The data derive from a study of tumor-infiltrating T cells and Merkel cell polyomavirus (dated by TCRdb to the late 2010s). Study-level background: In Merkel cell carcinoma patients, the study investigated CD8+ T cells specific for the Merkel cell polyomavirus KLL epitope. Patients presented at varying disease stages and were followed for a median of approximately 2.7 years, with a range of 1. Varied, non-standardized therapies, including chemotherapy, radiation and immunotherapies, were received by the patients. TRB sequencing was performed on KLL-tetramer-sorted cells from blood or tumor-infiltrating lymphocytes in 14 samples, as well as on around eleven matched whole-tumor samples. Most whole-tumor samples were obtained as 25-micron curls cut from formalin-fixed, paraffin-embedded tissue blocks. Across the study, one tumor sample was a frozen nodal tumor digest and one was a flash-frozen core biopsy of a metastasis.

Overall study results and their limits: Because only a single viral epitope was studied, T cells directed against other Merkel cell polyomavirus epitopes were not captured. A higher fraction of KLL-specific T cells within tumors (roughly 1.8-20% versus 0-0.14%) was associated with significantly better MCC-specific survival. The small sample size of the study (n of about 13 patients) is recognized as a limitation. KLL-specific TRB repertoires proved diverse and largely private: among approximately 390 unique sequences, only one clonotype was public, and two patients shared that clonotype. A significant MCC-specific survival advantage (P = 0.0051) was associated with tumors having more unique KLL-specific clonotypes (roughly 5-110 vs 0-3).

The germline V gene supplies CDR1 LGHNA and CDR2 YSLEER. Here V drops 5 bases and J drops 4 bases, and the junction holds 8 bases not matched to any gene. The CDR3 spans 16 residues, from the cysteine through the phenylalanine. CDR3 DNA is the only sequence kept; it has 48 bases, read in frame from the first base. The source of this sequence is a man aged 50-59 years with Merkel cell carcinoma. Sequencing used lymph node tissue. The chain joins TRBV4-3 to TRBJ2-5, with 12 bases in between that match TRBD2. The CDR3: CASSLTSGGGGETQYF. The DNA reads as follows: TGCGCCAGCAGCTTGACTAGCGGGGGAGGGGGAGAGACCCAGTACTTC.